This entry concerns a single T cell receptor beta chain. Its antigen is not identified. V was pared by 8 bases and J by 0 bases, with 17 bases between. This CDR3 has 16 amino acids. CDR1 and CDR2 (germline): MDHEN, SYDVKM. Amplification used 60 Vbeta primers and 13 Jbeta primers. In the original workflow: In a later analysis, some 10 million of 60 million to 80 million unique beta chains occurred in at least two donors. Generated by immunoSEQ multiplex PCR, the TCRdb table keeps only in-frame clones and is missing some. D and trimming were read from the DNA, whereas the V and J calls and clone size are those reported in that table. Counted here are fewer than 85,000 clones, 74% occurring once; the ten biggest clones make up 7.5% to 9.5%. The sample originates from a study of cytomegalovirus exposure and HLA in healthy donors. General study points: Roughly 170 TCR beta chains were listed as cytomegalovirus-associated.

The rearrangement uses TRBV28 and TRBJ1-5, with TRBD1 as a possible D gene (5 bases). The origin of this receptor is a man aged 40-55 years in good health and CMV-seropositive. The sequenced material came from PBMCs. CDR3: CASCRSGGYSNQPQHF. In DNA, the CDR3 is TGTGCCAGCTGCCGAAGCGGGGGGTATAGCAATCAGCCCCAGCATTTT. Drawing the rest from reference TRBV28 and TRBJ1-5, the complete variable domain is DVKVTQSSRYLVKRTGEKVFLECVQDMDHENMFWYRQDPGLGLRLIYFSYDVKMKEKGDIPEGYSVSREKKERFSLILESASTNQTSMYLCASCRSGGYSNQPQHFGDGTRLSIL.